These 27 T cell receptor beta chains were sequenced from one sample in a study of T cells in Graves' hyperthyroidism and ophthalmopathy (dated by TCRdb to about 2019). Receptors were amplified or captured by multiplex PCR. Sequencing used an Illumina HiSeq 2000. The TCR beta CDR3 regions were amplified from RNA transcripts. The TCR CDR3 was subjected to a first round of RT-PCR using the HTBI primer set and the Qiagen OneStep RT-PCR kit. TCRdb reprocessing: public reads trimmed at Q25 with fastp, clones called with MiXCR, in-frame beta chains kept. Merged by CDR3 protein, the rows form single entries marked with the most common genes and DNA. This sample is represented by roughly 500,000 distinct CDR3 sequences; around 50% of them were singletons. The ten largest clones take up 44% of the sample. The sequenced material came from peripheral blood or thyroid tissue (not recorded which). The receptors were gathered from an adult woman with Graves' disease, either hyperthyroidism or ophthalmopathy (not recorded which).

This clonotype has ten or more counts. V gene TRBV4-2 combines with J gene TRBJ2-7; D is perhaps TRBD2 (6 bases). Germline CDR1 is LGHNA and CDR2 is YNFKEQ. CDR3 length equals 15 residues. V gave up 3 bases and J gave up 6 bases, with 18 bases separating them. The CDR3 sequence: CASSQTGTPTLEQYF. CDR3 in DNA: TGTGCCAGCAGCCAGACCGGGACTCCGACTCTCGAGCAGTACTTC.

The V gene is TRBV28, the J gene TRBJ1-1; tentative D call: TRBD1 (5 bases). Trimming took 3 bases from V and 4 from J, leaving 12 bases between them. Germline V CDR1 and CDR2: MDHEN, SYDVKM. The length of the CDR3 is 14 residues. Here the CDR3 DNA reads TGTGCCAGCAGTTTCGGGGGGACGCGCACTGAAGCTTTCTTT. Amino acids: CASSFGGTRTEAFF.

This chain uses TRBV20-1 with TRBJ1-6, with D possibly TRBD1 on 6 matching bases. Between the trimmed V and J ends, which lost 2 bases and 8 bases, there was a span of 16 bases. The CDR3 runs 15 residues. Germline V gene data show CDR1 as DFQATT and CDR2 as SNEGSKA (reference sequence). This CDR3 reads CSARYAGQPDSPLHF. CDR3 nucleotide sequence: TGCAGTGCTAGATACGCGGGACAACCAGATTCACCCCTCCACTTT.

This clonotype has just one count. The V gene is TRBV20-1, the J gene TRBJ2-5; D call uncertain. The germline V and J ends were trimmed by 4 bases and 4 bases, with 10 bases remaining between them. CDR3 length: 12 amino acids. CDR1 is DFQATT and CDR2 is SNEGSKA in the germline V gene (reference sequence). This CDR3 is CSAKANGETQYF. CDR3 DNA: TGCAGTGCTAAGGCTAATGGAGAGACCCAGTACTTC.

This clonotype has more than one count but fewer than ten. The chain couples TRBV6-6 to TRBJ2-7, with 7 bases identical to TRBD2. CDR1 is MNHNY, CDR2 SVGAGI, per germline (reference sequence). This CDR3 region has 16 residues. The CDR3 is CAITGPERDPTKEQYF. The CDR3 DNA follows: TGTGCAATCACCGGCCCCGAGCGGGATCCTACGAAGGAGCAGTACTTC.

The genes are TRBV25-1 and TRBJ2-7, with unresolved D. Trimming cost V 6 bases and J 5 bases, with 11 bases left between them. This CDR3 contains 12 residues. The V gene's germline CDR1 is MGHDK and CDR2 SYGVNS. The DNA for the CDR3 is TGTGCCAGCAGATCCAGGACCAACGAGCAGTACTTC. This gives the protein CASRSRTNEQYF.

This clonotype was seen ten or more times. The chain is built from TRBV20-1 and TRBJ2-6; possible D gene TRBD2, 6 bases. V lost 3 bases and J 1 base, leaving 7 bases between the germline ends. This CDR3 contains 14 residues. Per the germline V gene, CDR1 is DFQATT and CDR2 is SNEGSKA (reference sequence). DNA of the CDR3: TGCAGTGCTAGGGAGGGATCTGGGGCCAACGTCCTGACTTTC. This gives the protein CSAREGSGANVLTF.

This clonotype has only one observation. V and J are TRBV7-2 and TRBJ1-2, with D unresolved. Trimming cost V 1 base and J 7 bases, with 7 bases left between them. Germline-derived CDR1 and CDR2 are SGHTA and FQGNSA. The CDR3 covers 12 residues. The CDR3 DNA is TGTGCCAGCAGCTTAGACAAGGTTGGCTACACCTTC. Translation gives CASSLDKVGYTF.

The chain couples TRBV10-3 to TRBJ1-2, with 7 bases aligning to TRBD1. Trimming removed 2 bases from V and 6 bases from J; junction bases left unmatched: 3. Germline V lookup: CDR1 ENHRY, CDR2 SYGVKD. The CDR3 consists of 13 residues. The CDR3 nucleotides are TGTGCCATCAGTGAGCAGGGGGACGATGGCTACACCTTC. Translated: CAISEQGDDGYTF.

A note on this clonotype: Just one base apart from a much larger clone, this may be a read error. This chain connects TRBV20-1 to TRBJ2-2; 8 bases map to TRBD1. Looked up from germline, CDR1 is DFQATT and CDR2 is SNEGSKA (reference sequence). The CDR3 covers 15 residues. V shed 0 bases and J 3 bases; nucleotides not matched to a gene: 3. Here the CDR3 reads CSARDGGQDTGELFF. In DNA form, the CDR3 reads TGCAGTGCTAGAGATGGGGGACAGGACACCGGGGAGCTGTTTTTT.

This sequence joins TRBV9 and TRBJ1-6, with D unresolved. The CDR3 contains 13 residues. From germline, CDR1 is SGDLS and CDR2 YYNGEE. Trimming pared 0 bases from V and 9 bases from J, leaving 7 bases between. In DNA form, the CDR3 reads TGTGCCAGCAGCGTAGCTCTCGGTTCACCCCTCCACTTT. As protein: CASSVALGSPLHF.

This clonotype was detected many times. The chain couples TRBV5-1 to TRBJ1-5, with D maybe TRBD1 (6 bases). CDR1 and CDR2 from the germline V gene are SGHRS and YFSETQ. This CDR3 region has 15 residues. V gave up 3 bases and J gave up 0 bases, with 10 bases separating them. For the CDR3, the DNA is TGCGCCAGCAGCTGGGAGGGGGATAGCAATCAGCCCCAGCATTTT. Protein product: CASSWEGDSNQPQHF.

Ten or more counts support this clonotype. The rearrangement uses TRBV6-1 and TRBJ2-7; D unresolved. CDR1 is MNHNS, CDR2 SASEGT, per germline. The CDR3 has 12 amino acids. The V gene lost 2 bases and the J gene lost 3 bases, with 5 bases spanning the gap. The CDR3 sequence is CASSEIGYEQYF. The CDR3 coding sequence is TGTGCCAGCAGTGAAATTGGCTACGAGCAGTACTTC.

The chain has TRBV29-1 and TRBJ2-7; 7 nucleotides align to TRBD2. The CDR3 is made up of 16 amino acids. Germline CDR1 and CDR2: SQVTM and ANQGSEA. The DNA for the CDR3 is TGCAGTGCTAGAACCGGGACTAACGAGAGTAGGAACGAGCAGTACTTC. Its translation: CSARTGTNESRNEQYF.

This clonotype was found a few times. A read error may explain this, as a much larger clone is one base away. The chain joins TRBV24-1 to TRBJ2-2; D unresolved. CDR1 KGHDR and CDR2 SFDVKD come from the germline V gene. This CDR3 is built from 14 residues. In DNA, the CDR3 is TGTGCCATCAGTGATTTTTCCCACACCGGGGAGCTGTTTTTT. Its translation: CAISDFSHTGELFF.

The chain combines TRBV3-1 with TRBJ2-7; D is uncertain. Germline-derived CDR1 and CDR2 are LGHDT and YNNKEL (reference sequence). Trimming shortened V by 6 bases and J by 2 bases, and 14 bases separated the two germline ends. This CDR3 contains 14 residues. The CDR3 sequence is CASRGSGLPYEQYF. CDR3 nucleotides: TGTGCCAGCAGAGGTTCGGGCCTTCCCTACGAGCAGTACTTC.

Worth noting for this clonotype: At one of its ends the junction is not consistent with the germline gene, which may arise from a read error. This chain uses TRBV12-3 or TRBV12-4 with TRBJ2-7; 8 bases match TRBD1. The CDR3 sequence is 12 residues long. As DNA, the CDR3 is TGTGCCGGCAGTTTATCGACAGGGGTCGTCTACTTC. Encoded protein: CAGSLSTGVVYF.

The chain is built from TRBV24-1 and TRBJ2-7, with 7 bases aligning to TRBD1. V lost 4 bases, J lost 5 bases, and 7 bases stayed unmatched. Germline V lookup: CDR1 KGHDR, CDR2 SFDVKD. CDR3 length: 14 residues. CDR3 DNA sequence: TGTGCCACCAGTGAGACAGGGTATGACGACGAGCAGTACTTC. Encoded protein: CATSETGYDDEQYF.

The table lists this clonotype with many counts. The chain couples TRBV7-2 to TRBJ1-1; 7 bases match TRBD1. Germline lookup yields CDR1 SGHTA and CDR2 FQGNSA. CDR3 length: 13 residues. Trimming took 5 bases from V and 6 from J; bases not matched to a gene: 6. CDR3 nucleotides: TGTGCCAGCAGCCCAGACAGGGTCGCTGAAGCTTTCTTT. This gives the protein CASSPDRVAEAFF.

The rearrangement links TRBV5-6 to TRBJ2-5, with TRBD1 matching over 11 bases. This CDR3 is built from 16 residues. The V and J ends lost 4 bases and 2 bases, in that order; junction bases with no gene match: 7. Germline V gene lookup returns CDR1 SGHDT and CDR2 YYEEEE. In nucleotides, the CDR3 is TGTGCCAGCAGCCGCGGGACAGGGGGATCACAAGAGACCCAGTACTTC. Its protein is CASSRGTGGSQETQYF.

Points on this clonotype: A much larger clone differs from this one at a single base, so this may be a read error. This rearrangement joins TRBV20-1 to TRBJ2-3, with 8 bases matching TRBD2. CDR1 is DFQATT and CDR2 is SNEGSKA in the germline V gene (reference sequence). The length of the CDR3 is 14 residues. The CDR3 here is CSTGPGLVADTQYF. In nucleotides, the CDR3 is TGCAGCACCGGCCCGGGACTAGTAGCAGATACGCAGTATTTT.

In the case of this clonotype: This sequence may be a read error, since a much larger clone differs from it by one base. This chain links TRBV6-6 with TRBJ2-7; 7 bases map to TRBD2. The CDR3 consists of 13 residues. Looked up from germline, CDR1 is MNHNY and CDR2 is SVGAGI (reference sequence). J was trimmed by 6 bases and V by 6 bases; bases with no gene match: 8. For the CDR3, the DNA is TGTGCCAGCAGGGGTGGCGGGAGCGGCGAGCAGTACTTC. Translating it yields CASRGGGSGEQYF.

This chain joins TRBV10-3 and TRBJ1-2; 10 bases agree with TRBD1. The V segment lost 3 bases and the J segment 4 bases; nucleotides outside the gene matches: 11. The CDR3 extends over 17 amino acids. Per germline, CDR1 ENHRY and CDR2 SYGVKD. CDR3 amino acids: CAISDHARTGGSYGYTF. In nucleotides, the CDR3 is TGTGCCATCAGTGACCACGCAAGGACAGGGGGTAGCTATGGCTACACCTTC.

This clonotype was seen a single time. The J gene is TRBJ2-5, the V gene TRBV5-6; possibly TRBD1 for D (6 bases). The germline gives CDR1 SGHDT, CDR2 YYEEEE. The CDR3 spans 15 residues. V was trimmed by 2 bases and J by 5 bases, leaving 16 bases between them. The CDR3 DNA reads TGTGCCAGCAGCTTACGAAAGCTAGGGGGTGAGACCCAGTACTTC. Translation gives CASSLRKLGGETQYF. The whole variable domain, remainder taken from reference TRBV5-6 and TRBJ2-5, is DAGVTQSPTHLIKTRGQQVTLRCSPKSGHDTVSWYQQALGQGPQFIFQYYEEEERQRGNFPDRFSGHQFPNYSSELNVNALLLGDSALYLCASSLRKLGGETQYFGPGTRLLVL.

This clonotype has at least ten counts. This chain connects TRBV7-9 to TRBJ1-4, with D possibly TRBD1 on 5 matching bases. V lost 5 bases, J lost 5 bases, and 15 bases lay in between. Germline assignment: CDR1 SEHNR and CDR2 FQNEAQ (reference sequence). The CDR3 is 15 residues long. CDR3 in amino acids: CASSPSRVVNEKLFF. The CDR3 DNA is TGTGCCAGCAGCCCGTCCAGGGTAGTCAATGAAAAACTGTTTTTT.

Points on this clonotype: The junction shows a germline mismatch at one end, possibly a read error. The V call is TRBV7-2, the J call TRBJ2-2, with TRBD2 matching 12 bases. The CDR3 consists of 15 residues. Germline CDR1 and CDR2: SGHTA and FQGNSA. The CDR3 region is CASSLGTSGTGEPFF. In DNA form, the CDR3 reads TGTGCCAGCAGCTTAGGGACTAGCGGGACCGGGGAGCCGTTTTTT. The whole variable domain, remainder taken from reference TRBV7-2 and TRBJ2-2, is GAGVSQSPSNKVTEKGKDVELRCDPISGHTALYWYRQSLGQGLEFLIYFQGNSAPDKSGLPSDRFSAERTGGSVSTLTIQRTQQEDSAVYLCASSLGTSGTGEPFFGEGSRLTVL.

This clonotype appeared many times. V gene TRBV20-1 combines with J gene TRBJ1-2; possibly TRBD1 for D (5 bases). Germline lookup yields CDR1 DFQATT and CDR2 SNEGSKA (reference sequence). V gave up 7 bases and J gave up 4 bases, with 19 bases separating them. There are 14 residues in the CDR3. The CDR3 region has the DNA TGCAGTGTCCCCCCGGGACCTCCAGGCTATGGCTACACCTTC. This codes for CSVPPGPPGYGYTF.